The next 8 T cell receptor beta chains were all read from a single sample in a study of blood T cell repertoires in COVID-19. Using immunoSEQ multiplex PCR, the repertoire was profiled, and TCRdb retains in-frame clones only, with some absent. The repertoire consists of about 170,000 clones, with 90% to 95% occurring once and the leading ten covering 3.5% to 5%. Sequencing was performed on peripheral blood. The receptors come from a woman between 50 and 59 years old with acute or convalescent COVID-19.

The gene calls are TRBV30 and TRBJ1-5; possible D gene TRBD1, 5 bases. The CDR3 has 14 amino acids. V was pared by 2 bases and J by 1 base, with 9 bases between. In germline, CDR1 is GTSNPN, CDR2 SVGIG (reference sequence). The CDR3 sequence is CAWSWGESNQPQHF. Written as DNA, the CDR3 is TGTGCCTGGAGTTGGGGGGAAAGCAATCAGCCCCAGCATTTT.

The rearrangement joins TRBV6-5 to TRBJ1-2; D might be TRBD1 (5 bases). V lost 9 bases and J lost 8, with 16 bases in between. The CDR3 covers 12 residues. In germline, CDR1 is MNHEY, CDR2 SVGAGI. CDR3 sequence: CARGEGLEGYTF. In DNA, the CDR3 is TGTGCCAGGGGGGAGGGGTTGGAAGGCTACACCTTC.

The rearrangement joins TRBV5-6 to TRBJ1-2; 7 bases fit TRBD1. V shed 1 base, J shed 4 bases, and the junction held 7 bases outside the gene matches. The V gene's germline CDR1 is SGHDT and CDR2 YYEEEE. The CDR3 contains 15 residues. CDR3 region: CASSLFRDRAYGYTF. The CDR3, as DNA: TGTGCCAGCAGCTTGTTTCGGGACAGAGCCTATGGCTACACCTTC.

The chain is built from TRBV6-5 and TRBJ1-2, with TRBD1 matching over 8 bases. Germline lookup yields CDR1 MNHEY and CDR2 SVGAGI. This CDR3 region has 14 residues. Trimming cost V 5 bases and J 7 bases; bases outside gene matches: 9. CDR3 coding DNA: TGTGCCAGCAGTCAAACTCCGACAGGGGCTGGCTACACCTTC. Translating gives CASSQTPTGAGYTF.

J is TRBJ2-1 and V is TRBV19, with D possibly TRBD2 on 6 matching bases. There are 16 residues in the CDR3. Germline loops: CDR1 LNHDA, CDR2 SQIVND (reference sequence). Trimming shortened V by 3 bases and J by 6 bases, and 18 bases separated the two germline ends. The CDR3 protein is CASSILTSGLGNEQFF. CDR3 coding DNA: TGTGCCAGTAGTATCCTTACAAGCGGGCTTGGCAATGAGCAGTTCTTC. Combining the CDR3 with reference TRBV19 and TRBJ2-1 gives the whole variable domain DGGITQSPKYLFRKEGQNVTLSCEQNLNHDAMYWYRQDPGQGLRLIYYSQIVNDFQKGDIAEGYSVSREKKESFPLTVTSAQKNPTAFYLCASSILTSGLGNEQFFGPGTRLTVL.

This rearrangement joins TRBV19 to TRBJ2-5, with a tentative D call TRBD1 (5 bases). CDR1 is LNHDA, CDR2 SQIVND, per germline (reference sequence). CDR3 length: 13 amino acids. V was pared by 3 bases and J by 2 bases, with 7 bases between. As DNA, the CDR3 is TGTGCCAGTAGTATCAACAGGCAAGAGACCCAGTACTTC. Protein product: CASSINRQETQYF.

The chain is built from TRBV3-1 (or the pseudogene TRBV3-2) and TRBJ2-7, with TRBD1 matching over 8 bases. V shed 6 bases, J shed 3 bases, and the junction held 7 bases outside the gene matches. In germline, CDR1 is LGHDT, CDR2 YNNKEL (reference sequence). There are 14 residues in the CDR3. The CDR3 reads CASSPGQGSYEQYF. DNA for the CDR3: TGTGCCAGCAGTCCCGGACAGGGAAGCTACGAGCAGTACTTC.

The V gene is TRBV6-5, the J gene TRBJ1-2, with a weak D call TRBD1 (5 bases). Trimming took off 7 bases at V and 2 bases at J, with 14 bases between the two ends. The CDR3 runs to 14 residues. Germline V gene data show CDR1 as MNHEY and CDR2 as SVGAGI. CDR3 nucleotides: TGTGCCAGCAACCTAGACAGAACAAACTATGGCTACACCTTC. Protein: CASNLDRTNYGYTF.